This T cell receptor beta chain was found in a study of T cell responses to AZD1222 COVID-19 vaccine. Findings of the study overall: The study reported that nearly half of spike-specific TCRs target unmutated variant regions. Clonal diversity may have been underestimated, and the donors were mostly white British, with more females than males.

Deletions cut 1 base from V and 5 bases from J, with 14 bases between. The CDR3 runs to 15 residues. CDR1 and CDR2 (germline): LGHNT, FRNRAP. As concerns this clone: The antigen is not known.

Clones were read by immunoSEQ multiplex PCR, and TCRdb kept only the in-frame ones, dropping some. The top ten hold around 0.9% of the sample, which has 120,000 to 150,000 clones, 93% seen once. This TCR came from an adult in good health. This sample comprised peripheral blood, obtained on day 0 of MenACWY control vaccination. The V and J genes are TRBV12-5 and TRBJ1-1; D remains unclear. The CDR3 region is CASGLGFQGYTEAFF. The CDR3 nucleotides are TGTGCTAGTGGTTTGGGTTTTCAAGGGTATACTGAAGCTTTCTTT.